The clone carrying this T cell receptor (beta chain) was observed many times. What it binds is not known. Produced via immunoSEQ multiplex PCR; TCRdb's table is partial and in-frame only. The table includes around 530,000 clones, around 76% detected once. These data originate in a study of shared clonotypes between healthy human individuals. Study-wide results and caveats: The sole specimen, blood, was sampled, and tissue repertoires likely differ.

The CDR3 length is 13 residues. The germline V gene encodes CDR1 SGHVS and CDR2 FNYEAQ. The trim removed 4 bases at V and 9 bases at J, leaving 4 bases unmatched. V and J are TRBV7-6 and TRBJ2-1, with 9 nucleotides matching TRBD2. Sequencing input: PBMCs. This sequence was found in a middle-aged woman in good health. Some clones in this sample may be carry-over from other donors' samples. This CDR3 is CASSSREGSEQFF. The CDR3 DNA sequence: TGTGCCAGCAGCTCGCGGGAGGGGAGTGAGCAGTTCTTC.